Listed here are 22 T cell receptor beta chains from one sample, sequenced in a study of T cell clones after liver transplantation. Only in-frame clones appear in the TCRdb table, and some are missing; sequencing was by immunoSEQ multiplex PCR. The sample has tens of thousands of clones; about 86% are singletons. The sequences come from CD4+ T cells from blood, collected 24 months after liver transplant. The source is a human patient who received a liver transplant. These T cells may partly come from the graft donor.

V and J are TRBV6-5 and TRBJ1-2; D possibly corresponds to TRBD1 (5 bases). Germline assignment: CDR1 MNHEY and CDR2 SVGAGI. V lost 0 bases, J lost 5 bases, and 10 bases lay in between. The CDR3 has 14 amino acids. The CDR3 here is CASSYSRGAYGYTF. In DNA, the CDR3 is TGTGCCAGCAGTTACTCGAGGGGAGCATATGGCTACACCTTC.

V gene TRBV18 combines with J gene TRBJ2-3; D gene uncertain. The CDR3 contains 12 residues. Trimming took 1 base from V and 6 from J, leaving 5 bases between them. The V gene's germline CDR1 is KGHSH and CDR2 LQKENI. The CDR3 here is CASSPLLDTQYF. CDR3 sequence (DNA): TGTGCCAGCTCACCACTACTTGATACGCAGTATTTT.

This clone was seen a few times. This chain connects TRBV5-1 to TRBJ2-5; 7 bases are shared with TRBD2. CDR1 is SGHRS, CDR2 YFSETQ, per germline. This CDR3 contains 16 residues. V trimming: 1 base; J trimming: 5 bases; junction bases outside the gene matches: 11. The CDR3 sequence: CASSLNTVGGRETQYF. The CDR3 DNA sequence: TGCGCCAGCAGCTTGAACACCGTGGGAGGGCGGGAGACCCAGTACTTC.

The V and J genes are TRBV19 and TRBJ2-3, with 7 nucleotides matching TRBD2. Germline-derived CDR1 and CDR2 are LNHDA and SQIVND (reference sequence). The CDR3 runs to 16 residues. V trimming: 5 bases; J trimming: 2 bases; junction bases outside the gene matches: 10. The CDR3 nucleotides are TGTGCCAGTAGTCGTTCTTCCGGGACTACCACAGATACGCAGTATTTT. Translation: CASSRSSGTTTDTQYF.

This clone has just a few counts. The gene calls are TRBV27 and TRBJ2-1; the match to TRBD1 covers 11 bases. V trimming: 3 bases; J trimming: 0 bases; junction bases outside the gene matches: 22. This CDR3 contains 23 residues. Germline values: CDR1 MNHEY, CDR2 SMNVEV (reference sequence). Here the CDR3 DNA reads TGTGCCAGCAGTTTTGCCTCTCGGGGTCGGACAGGGGGCGACTACAGCTCCTACAATGAGCAGTTCTTC. Translating gives CASSFASRGRTGGDYSSYNEQFF.

V and J are TRBV5-1 and TRBJ2-7; TRBD1 agrees at 7 bases. This CDR3 spans 14 amino acids. From germline, CDR1 is SGHRS and CDR2 YFSETQ. The junction had 9 bases not matched to a gene; V was cut back by 6 bases and J by 3 bases. As DNA, the CDR3 is TGCGCCAGCAAGGAGACGCCAGGGGGCTACGAGCAGTACTTC. Translated, it gives CASKETPGGYEQYF.

The rearrangement uses TRBV7-2 and TRBJ2-7; TRBD1 aligns across 10 bases. The CDR3 runs to 15 residues. V was pared by 1 base and J by 5 bases, with 5 bases of the junction left unmatched. CDR1 is SGHTA and CDR2 is FQGNSA in the germline V gene. The CDR3 loop is CASSLEGTGVHEQYF. Written as DNA, the CDR3 is TGTGCCAGCAGCTTAGAGGGGACAGGGGTACACGAGCAGTACTTC.

In nucleotides, the CDR3 is TGTGCCAGCAGCTTACGGGGGGCAGATACGCAGTATTTT. Its protein product is CASSLRGADTQYF. The chain has TRBV7-2 and TRBJ2-3; 7 bases are a match to TRBD2. With 2 bases clipped from V and 4 bases from J, the junction kept 0 bases outside the gene matches. The CDR3 totals 13 residues. Germline assignment: CDR1 SGHTA and CDR2 FQGNSA.

This chain connects TRBV12-2 to TRBJ1-2; TRBD1, the table's D call, lacks a check against the DNA. TRBV12-2 counts as a pseudogene. CDR3 size: 17 residues. CDR3 residues: CASRLAQGRPGCDGYTF. The DNA for the CDR3 is TGTGCAAGTCGCTTAGCGCAGGGCAGGCCCGGATGCGATGGCTACACCTTC.

This chain links TRBV5-5 with TRBJ2-1; weak D call: TRBD1 (5 bases). The CDR3 runs 16 residues. Per germline, CDR1 SGHKS and CDR2 YYEKEE (reference sequence). Trimming shortened V by 0 bases and J by 7 bases, and 17 bases separated the two germline ends. CDR3 coding DNA: TGTGCCAGCAGCTTGGGAGTAGTGGCAGGGCGGAATGAGCAGTTCTTC. Translated: CASSLGVVAGRNEQFF.

Points on this clone: Compared with germline, one end of the junction differs, possibly owing to a read error. The CDR3 here is CASSGQPQESQYF. For the CDR3, the DNA is TGCGCCAGCTCCGGGCAGCCCCAAGAGAGCCAGTACTTC. The chain combines TRBV5-1 with TRBJ2-5; D gene uncertain. Germline values: CDR1 SGHRS, CDR2 YFSETQ. The CDR3 contains 13 residues.

The chain recombines TRBV11-2 with TRBJ1-5; D possibly corresponds to TRBD1 (5 bases). V was trimmed by 5 bases and J by 2 bases, leaving 13 bases between them. Germline V gene sequence: CDR1 SGHAT, CDR2 FQNNGV. There are 15 residues in the CDR3. The CDR3 DNA follows: TGTGCCAGCAGCCGCGACAGCAATCGCAATCAGCCCCAGCATTTT. It codes for CASSRDSNRNQPQHF.

This chain uses TRBV6-5 with TRBJ2-3, with TRBD1 identical over 9 bases. J gave up 6 bases and V 5 bases, and 9 bases lay outside the gene matches. CDR3 length equals 15 residues. CDR1 is MNHEY, CDR2 SVGAGI, per germline. CDR3 sequence reads: CASSPGTGYPDTQYF. The CDR3 DNA follows: TGTGCCAGCAGTCCCGGGACAGGGTACCCGGATACGCAGTATTTT.

This chain connects TRBV19 to TRBJ1-2; D ambiguous. The germline gives CDR1 LNHDA, CDR2 SQIVND (reference sequence). With 6 bases removed from V and 4 bases from J, the gap between germline ends came to 6 bases. This CDR3 is built from 11 residues. The CDR3 sequence is CASRESYGYTF. The CDR3 DNA is TGTGCCAGTAGAGAGAGCTATGGCTACACCTTC.

The rearrangement links TRBV19 to TRBJ1-6; D remains unclear. The V end lost 0 bases, the J end lost 7 bases, and 10 bases lay between the germline ends. This CDR3 is built from 15 residues. CDR1 and CDR2 (germline): LNHDA, SQIVND (reference sequence). CDR3 DNA: TGTGCCAGTAGTATAGACCTTGGAAGGAATTCACCCCTCCACTTT. It translates to CASSIDLGRNSPLHF.

This chain uses TRBV10-2 with TRBJ2-5; unclear D gene. Germline values: CDR1 WSHSY, CDR2 SAAADI. The CDR3 is 12 amino acids. The V gene lost 5 bases and the J gene lost 3 bases, with 7 bases spanning the gap. The CDR3 DNA reads TGCGCCAGCAGTCATGAAAAAGAGACCCAGTACTTC. Its protein is CASSHEKETQYF.

The V call is TRBV5-1, the J call TRBJ1-1, with D hard to call. Germline loops: CDR1 SGHRS, CDR2 YFSETQ. The CDR3 runs 15 residues. V lost 0 bases and J lost 0, with 9 bases in between. CDR3 DNA sequence: TGCGCCAGCAGCTTGGCCACGGTTATGAACACTGAAGCTTTCTTT. Amino acid sequence: CASSLATVMNTEAFF.

The gene calls are TRBV6-1 and TRBJ2-2; the match to TRBD2 covers 9 bases. Germline lookup yields CDR1 MNHNS and CDR2 SASEGT. The CDR3 runs to 15 residues. With V trimmed by 8 bases and J by 1 base, 5 bases remained unmatched. DNA for the CDR3: TGTGCCAGCGGTCGGACTAGCGTGAACACCGGGGAGCTGTTTTTT. Encoded protein: CASGRTSVNTGELFF.

The chain carries TRBV6-5 and TRBJ2-7; tentatively, D is TRBD2 (5 bases). Germline V lookup: CDR1 MNHEY, CDR2 SVGAGI. The V and J ends lost 0 bases and 2 bases respectively, with 11 bases between them. This CDR3 comprises 15 residues. CDR3 region: CASSYSGVSTYEQYF. The CDR3 nucleotides read TGTGCCAGCAGTTACTCGGGAGTAAGCACCTACGAGCAGTACTTC.

The chain is built from TRBV4-2 and TRBJ1-4; D unresolved. CDR3 size: 12 residues. V was shortened by 4 bases and J by 2 bases, with 2 bases between the two germline ends. Germline V CDR1 and CDR2: LGHNA, YNFKEQ. The CDR3 reads CASSPTNEKLFF. The CDR3 DNA follows: TGTGCCAGCAGCCCGACTAATGAAAAACTGTTTTTT.

The chain employs TRBV6-1 and TRBJ1-1; D gene ambiguous. The CDR3 is made up of 14 amino acids. V was shortened by 2 bases and J by 3 bases, with 10 bases between the two germline ends. Germline values: CDR1 MNHNS, CDR2 SASEGT. CDR3 in amino acids: CASSERGGDTEAFF. The DNA of the CDR3 is TGTGCCAGCAGTGAACGGGGTGGAGACACTGAAGCTTTCTTT.

The chain is built from TRBV7-8 and TRBJ2-7; TRBD1 is a possible D gene (6 bases). Germline V gene data show CDR1 as SGHVS and CDR2 as FQNEAQ. CDR3 length: 13 amino acids. V lost 4 bases and J 3 bases, leaving 10 bases between the germline ends. CDR3 in DNA: TGTGCCAGCAGCTCGGGGACATTCTACGAGCAGTACTTC. As protein: CASSSGTFYEQYF. Using reference TRBV7-8 and TRBJ2-7 for the parts outside the CDR3, the full variable domain is GAGVSQSPRYKVAKRGQDVALRCDPISGHVSLFWYQQALGQGPEFLTYFQNEAQLDKSGLPSDRFFAERPEGSVSTLKIQRTQQEDSAVYLCASSSGTFYEQYFGPGTRLTVT.